This T cell receptor (beta chain) was retrieved from a study of T cell responses to AZD1222 COVID-19 vaccine. Method: immunoSEQ multiplex PCR; TCRdb's copy keeps in-frame clones and lacks some. The sample carries more than 150,000 clones, around 90% recorded once. The CDR3 is 15 residues long. Germline lookup yields CDR1 MNHEY and CDR2 SMNVEV (reference sequence). V lost 2 bases to trimming and J lost 0 bases, with 10 bases between them. This clone was observed a few times. J is TRBJ2-5 and V is TRBV27, with a tentative D call TRBD1 (6 bases). The sample consisted of peripheral blood, taken 28 days after the second AZD1222 dose. This TCR was sampled from an adult who received the AZD1222 COVID-19 vaccine. The CDR3 region has the DNA TGTGCCAGCAGTTTAAATGGACAGTACCAAGAGACCCAGTACTTC. Its protein is CASSLNGQYQETQYF.